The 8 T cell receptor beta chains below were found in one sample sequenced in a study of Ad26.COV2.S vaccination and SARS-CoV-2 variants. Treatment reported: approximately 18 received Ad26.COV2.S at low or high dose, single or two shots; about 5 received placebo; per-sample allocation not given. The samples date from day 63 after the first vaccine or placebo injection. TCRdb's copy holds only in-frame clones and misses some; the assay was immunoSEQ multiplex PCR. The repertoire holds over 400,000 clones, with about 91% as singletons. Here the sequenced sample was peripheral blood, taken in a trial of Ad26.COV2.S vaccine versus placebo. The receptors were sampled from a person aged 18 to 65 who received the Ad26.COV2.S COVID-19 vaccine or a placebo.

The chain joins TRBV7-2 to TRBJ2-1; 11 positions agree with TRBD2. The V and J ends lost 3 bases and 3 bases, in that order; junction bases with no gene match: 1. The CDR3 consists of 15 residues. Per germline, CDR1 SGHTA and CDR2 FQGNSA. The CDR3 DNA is TGTGCCAGCAGCTTTACTAGCGGGAGCTACAATGAGCAGTTCTTC. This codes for CASSFTSGSYNEQFF.

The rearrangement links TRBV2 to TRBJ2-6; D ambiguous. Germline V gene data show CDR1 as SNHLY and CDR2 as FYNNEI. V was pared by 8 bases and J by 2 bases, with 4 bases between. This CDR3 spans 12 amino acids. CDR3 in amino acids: CASHTGANVLTF. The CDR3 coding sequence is TGTGCCAGCCACACTGGGGCCAACGTCCTGACTTTC. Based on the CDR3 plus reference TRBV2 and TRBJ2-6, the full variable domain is EPEVTQTPSHQVTQMGQEVILRCVPISNHLYFYWYRQILGQKVEFLVSFYNNEISEKSEIFDDQFSVERPDGSNFTLKIRSTKLEDSAMYFCASHTGANVLTFGAGSRLTVL.

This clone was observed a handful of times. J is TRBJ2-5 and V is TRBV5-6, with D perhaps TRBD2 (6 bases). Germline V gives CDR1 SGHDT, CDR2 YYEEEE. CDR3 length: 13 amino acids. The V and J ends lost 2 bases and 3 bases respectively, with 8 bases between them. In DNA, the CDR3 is TGTGCCAGCAGCTTCGGGAGAGAAGAGACCCAGTACTTC. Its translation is CASSFGREETQYF.

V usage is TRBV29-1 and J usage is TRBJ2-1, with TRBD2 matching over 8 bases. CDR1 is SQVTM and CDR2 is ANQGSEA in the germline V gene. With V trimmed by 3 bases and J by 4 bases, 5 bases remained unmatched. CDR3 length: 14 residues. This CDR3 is CSVDGGASYNEQFF. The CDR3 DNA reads TGCAGCGTTGACGGGGGGGCCTCTTACAATGAGCAGTTCTTC.

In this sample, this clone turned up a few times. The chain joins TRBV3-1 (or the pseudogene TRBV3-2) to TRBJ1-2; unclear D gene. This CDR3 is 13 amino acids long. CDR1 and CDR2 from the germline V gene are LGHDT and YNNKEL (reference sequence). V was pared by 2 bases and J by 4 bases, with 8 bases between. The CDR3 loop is CASSQRPRYGYTF. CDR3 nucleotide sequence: TGTGCCAGCAGCCAACGACCTCGCTATGGCTACACCTTC.

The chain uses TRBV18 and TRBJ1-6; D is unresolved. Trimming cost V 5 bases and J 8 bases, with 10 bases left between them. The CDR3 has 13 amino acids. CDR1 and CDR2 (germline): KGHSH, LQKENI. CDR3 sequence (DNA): TGTGCCAGCTCAATGGTTTCTGATTCACCCCTCCACTTT. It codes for CASSMVSDSPLHF.

CDR3 DNA sequence: TGTGCCAGCAGCCAGAATACCTATGGCTACACCTTC. This sequence encodes CASSQNTYGYTF. The V gene is TRBV14, the J gene TRBJ1-2, with D unresolved. The CDR3 is made up of 12 amino acids. V dropped 3 bases and J dropped 4 bases, with 6 bases sitting between them. Germline V gene data show CDR1 as SGHDN and CDR2 as FVKESK.

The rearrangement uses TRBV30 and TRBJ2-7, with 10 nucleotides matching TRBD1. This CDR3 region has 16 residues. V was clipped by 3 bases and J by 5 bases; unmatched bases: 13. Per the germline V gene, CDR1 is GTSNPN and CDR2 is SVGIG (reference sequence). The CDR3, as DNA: TGTGCCTGGAGATGGACCGGGACAGGGGCTATGGACGAGCAGTACTTC. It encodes CAWRWTGTGAMDEQYF. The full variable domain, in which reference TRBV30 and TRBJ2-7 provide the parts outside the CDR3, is SQTIHQWPATLVQPVGSPLSLECTVEGTSNPNLYWYRQAAGRGLQLLFYSVGIGQISSEVPQNLSASRPQDRQFILSSKKLLLSDSGFYLCAWRWTGTGAMDEQYFGPGTRLTVT.